The source of this TCR beta chain is a study of cytomegalovirus exposure and HLA in healthy donors. Findings and limits, study-wide: In vitro confirmation showed three CMV-associated chains to be CMV antigen specific. There were 164 TCR beta chains listed as cytomegalovirus-associated. In a later analysis, first-cohort TCR clusters were found to tend to co-occur in the 100 to 150 validation repertoires.

As for this clone: Its antigen is currently unknown.

V was shortened by 1 base and J by 5 bases, with 9 bases between the two germline ends. The CDR3 extends over 14 amino acids. Per germline, CDR1 SNHLY and CDR2 FYNNEI. Generated by immunoSEQ multiplex PCR, the TCRdb table keeps only in-frame clones and is missing some. Of 150,000 to 200,000 clones in the sample, around nine tenths were seen once. The validation cohort, a group of over a hundred subjects, included the donors and was separate from the roughly 620-subject first cohort. This receptor was taken from a woman aged 18 to 35 in good health and CMV-seropositive. The sequencing sample was made of PBMCs. This chain connects TRBV2 to TRBJ2-1; D not resolved. CDR3 residues: CASSEGLDNNEQFF. CDR3 DNA sequence: TGTGCCAGCAGTGAAGGGCTAGATAACAATGAGCAGTTCTTC.